A selection of T cell receptor beta chains follows, all from one sample in a study of blood T cell repertoires in COVID-19. Repertoires were generated with immunoSEQ multiplex PCR, while TCRdb's copy carries only in-frame clones and drops some. The table includes around 160,000 clones, about 92% detected once. The material sequenced was peripheral blood. The source is a man aged 55 to 69 with active or convalescent COVID-19. Each CDR3 is given without its conserved first and last residue. Each record gives: D gene, J gene, V gene, CDR3 protein. A D gene is named only where the DNA matches it firmly.

- | TRBJ1-2 | TRBV15 | ATSRDTGNYGYT
- | TRBJ1-2 | TRBV6-4 | ASSDSGGIDYGYT
- | TRBJ1-4 | TRBV29-1 | SVAPAGVSNEKLF
TRBD1 | TRBJ1-5 | TRBV19 | ASSIYGWQGAHQPQH
TRBD1 | TRBJ1-1 | TRBV5-1 | ASSPSLGQGAREAF
- | TRBJ2-7 | TRBV3-1/TRBV3-2 | ASSQGGYEQY
TRBD2 | TRBJ2-1 | TRBV19 | ASSMGGPSGYGYNEQF
TRBD2 | TRBJ2-1 | TRBV2 | ASTGLALYNEQF
- | TRBJ2-2 | TRBV30 | AWSVWGPGELF
TRBD1 | TRBJ1-2 | TRBV19 | ASSPDRGTRLYGYT
- | TRBJ2-7 | TRBV5-1 | ASSKTSGLYEQY
TRBD2 | TRBJ2-1 | TRBV7-2 | ASSTRTSGGGNEQF
TRBD2 | TRBJ2-3 | TRBV6-6 | ASSLGTSGRWGTDTQY
- | TRBJ1-1 | TRBV10-3 | AISGSPGNMNTEAF
TRBD1 | TRBJ1-1 | TRBV18 | ASSPPGQGGTEAF
TRBD1 | TRBJ2-1 | TRBV19 | ASSIGQGDEQF
TRBD1 | TRBJ2-1 | TRBV29-1 | SVGRGQGIEQF
- | TRBJ1-6 | TRBV19 | ASSMAGRANSPLH
- | TRBJ2-5 | TRBV27 | ASSSGGVGTQY
- | TRBJ2-3 | TRBV5-1 | ASSLGGYPGVSGTDTQY
TRBD1 | TRBJ2-7 | TRBV2 | ASRATGGRYEQY
- | TRBJ1-1 | TRBV30 | AWSGGVVAF
- | TRBJ1-1 | TRBV20-1 | SARSGAEAF
- | TRBJ1-1 | TRBV10-1 | ASSETRGTEAF
TRBD1 | TRBJ1-6 | TRBV5-1 | ASSSTDRGYNSPLH
TRBD2 | TRBJ2-7 | TRBV28 | ASSGGTSGQSSEQY
- | TRBJ2-7 | TRBV7-6 | ASSLETPYEQY
TRBD2 | TRBJ2-3 | TRBV20-1 | SASSSGGAVDTQY
TRBD1 | TRBJ2-7 | TRBV18 | ASSPPTGYQNEQY
- | TRBJ2-3 | TRBV5-4 | ASSLAEGDTQY
TRBD2 | TRBJ2-1 | TRBV6-5 | ASSYPSGIYNEQF
TRBD2 | TRBJ2-3 | TRBV6-6 | ASSYLLAGPRDTQY
- | TRBJ1-2 | TRBV28 | ATQRAGTIEWGYT
TRBD2 | TRBJ2-1 | TRBV15 | ATSRVSASGGWWEQF
- | TRBJ1-2 | TRBV2 | ASSETGSRGYT
TRBD1 | TRBJ1-2 | TRBV18 | ASSQGQGEGYT
TRBD1 | TRBJ1-2 | TRBV18 | ASSPTGTGNYGYT
TRBD1 | TRBJ1-5 | TRBV18 | ASSLGQGAYSNQPQH
TRBD2 | TRBJ2-1 | TRBV10-1 | ASSPGTSASSYNEQF
- | TRBJ1-1 | TRBV18 | ASSPLEGRMNTEAF
- | TRBJ1-2 | TRBV3-1/TRBV3-2 | ASSQDPGSQVSGYT
TRBD2 | TRBJ2-1 | TRBV5-1 | ASSPGVSGALNEQF
TRBD1 | TRBJ1-1 | TRBV28 | ASHRDRVTEAF
TRBD1 | TRBJ1-1 | TRBV5-1 | ASSFLEGASTEAF
TRBD1 | TRBJ1-1 | TRBV6-5 | ASTTTGVSGEAF
TRBD1 | TRBJ2-2 | TRBV7-8 | ASSFGQANTGELF
- | TRBJ2-2 | TRBV5-3 | AIRGRGATGELF
- | TRBJ1-1 | TRBV6-1 | ASSELYLTEAF
TRBD1 | TRBJ1-5 | TRBV7-9 | ASSLVTGGRGQPQH
- | TRBJ2-1 | TRBV29-1 | SVLIYNEQF
TRBD2 | TRBJ2-2 | TRBV15 | ATRTSGGTGELF
TRBD1 | TRBJ2-4 | TRBV7-9 | ASSSGTGGIIQY
- | TRBJ2-2 | TRBV7-2 | ASSLDGSTGELF
- | TRBJ2-1 | TRBV3-1/TRBV3-2 | ASSQDSATRGVF
- | TRBJ2-1 | TRBV19 | ASSLGLAAYNEQF
- | TRBJ1-5 | TRBV2 | ASSEFSGPGQPQH
- | TRBJ2-1 | TRBV7-9 | ASSSGTFGQF
TRBD1 | TRBJ1-5 | TRBV2 | ASKPATGDDQPQH
- | TRBJ2-2 | TRBV19 | ASSIEGPNTGELF
TRBD2 | TRBJ2-2 | TRBV29-1 | SVEIGLAGASNTGELF